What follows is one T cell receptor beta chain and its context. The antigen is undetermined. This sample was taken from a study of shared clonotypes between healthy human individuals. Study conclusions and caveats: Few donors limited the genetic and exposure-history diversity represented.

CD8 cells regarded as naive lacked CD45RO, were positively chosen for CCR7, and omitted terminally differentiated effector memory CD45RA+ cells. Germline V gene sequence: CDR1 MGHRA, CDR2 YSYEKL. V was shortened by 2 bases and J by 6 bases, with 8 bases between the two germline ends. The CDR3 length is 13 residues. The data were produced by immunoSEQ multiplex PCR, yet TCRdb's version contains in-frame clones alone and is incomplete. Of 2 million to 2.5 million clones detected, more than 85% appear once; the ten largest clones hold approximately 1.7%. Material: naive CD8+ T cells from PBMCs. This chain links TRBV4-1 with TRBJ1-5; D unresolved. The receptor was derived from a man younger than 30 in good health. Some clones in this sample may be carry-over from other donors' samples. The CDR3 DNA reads TGCGCCAGCAGCCAAACGGGTAGTCAGCCCCAGCATTTT. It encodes CASSQTGSQPQHF.